This T cell receptor beta chain came from a study of blood T cell repertoires in COVID-19. CDR1 is SGHRS, CDR2 YFSETQ, per germline. V was cut by 3 bases and J by 5 bases, with 10 bases left in between. The CDR3 runs to 13 residues. The repertoire was sequenced with immunoSEQ multiplex PCR; TCRdb's copy has only in-frame clones and lacks some. This table holds over 150,000 clones, roughly four fifths found once. The receptor's source is a woman aged 55-69 years with COVID-19, enrolled during active disease. The rearrangement joins TRBV5-1 to TRBJ2-3, with D perhaps TRBD2 (6 bases). Sequencing was performed on peripheral blood. CDR3 DNA: TGCGCCAGCAGCTGGCCGGGGGAAGATACGCAGTATTTT. Its translation is CASSWPGEDTQYF.